These 20 T cell receptor beta chains were sequenced from one sample in a study of shared clonotypes between healthy human individuals. Clones were sequenced by immunoSEQ multiplex PCR, and TCRdb holds only the in-frame ones, with some missing. The repertoire holds 2 million to 2.5 million clones, with approximately 95% as singletons. Specimen: naive CD4+ T cells sorted from blood. The subset was: CD45RA+ positively selected. The receptors were gathered from a man aged 18 to 29 in good health.

V gene TRBV6-6 combines with J gene TRBJ2-2, with D hard to call. Germline loops: CDR1 MNHNY, CDR2 SVGAGI (reference sequence). V dropped 4 bases and J dropped 7 bases, with 7 bases sitting between them. This CDR3 spans 12 amino acids. This CDR3 is CASSLWRGELFF. In nucleotides, the CDR3 is TGTGCCAGCAGTTTATGGCGCGGGGAGCTGTTTTTT.

This sequence joins TRBV13 and TRBJ2-1, with 8 bases lining up with TRBD2. CDR1 PRHDT and CDR2 FYEKMQ come from the germline V gene (reference sequence). This CDR3 has 15 residues. Germline trimming cut 3 bases from V and 3 bases from J; bases unmatched to any gene: 4. As DNA, the CDR3 is TGTGCCAGCAGCTTCACTAGCGGTGACTACAATGAGCAGTTCTTC. It is translated as CASSFTSGDYNEQFF.

The chain links TRBV7-9 to TRBJ1-2, with D hard to call. CDR3 length equals 12 residues. Deletions cut 4 bases from V and 7 bases from J, with 10 bases between. CDR1 and CDR2 (germline): SEHNR, FQNEAQ (reference sequence). The CDR3 region has the DNA TGTGCCAGCAGCTCACGCCCCCTTGGCTACACCTTC. Residues: CASSSRPLGYTF.

V and J are TRBV30 and TRBJ2-7; 7 bases match TRBD2. The CDR3 sequence is 13 residues long. Losses at the gene ends were 5 bases for V and 2 bases for J; bases not matched to a gene: 6. The germline V gene has CDR1 GTSNPN and CDR2 SVGIG (reference sequence). CDR3 sequence (DNA): TGTGCCTGGGGGGAGCGGGGACCCTACGAGCAGTACTTC. Translating it yields CAWGERGPYEQYF.

The V and J genes are TRBV11-2 and TRBJ2-3; TRBD2 matches at 10 bases. Germline loops: CDR1 SGHAT, CDR2 FQNNGV. Losses at the gene ends were 4 bases for V and 2 bases for J; bases not matched to a gene: 3. This CDR3 contains 15 residues. CDR3 sequence: CASSSGLADTDTQYF. The CDR3 bases are TGTGCCAGCAGCTCCGGACTAGCGGACACAGATACGCAGTATTTT.

The V gene is TRBV30, the J gene TRBJ1-2; D call uncertain. The CDR3 is 14 residues long. V lost 4 bases, J lost 4 bases, and 16 bases lay in between. From germline, CDR1 is GTSNPN and CDR2 SVGIG (reference sequence). The CDR3 sequence: CAWIGQEYFYGYTF. In nucleotides, the CDR3 is TGTGCCTGGATAGGGCAGGAATACTTCTATGGCTACACCTTC.

J is TRBJ1-1 and V is TRBV5-6, with a weak D call TRBD1 (5 bases). Germline lookup yields CDR1 SGHDT and CDR2 YYEEEE. Trimming removed 5 bases from V and 0 bases from J, with 11 bases in between. This CDR3 contains 14 residues. The CDR3 DNA sequence: TGTGCCAGCAGTCAACGAGGGGTGAACACTGAAGCTTTCTTT. This gives the protein CASSQRGVNTEAFF.

On this clone: One junction end does not reproduce the germline sequence, and a read error may be involved. The rearrangement joins TRBV30 to TRBJ1-2, with a tentative D call TRBD1 (5 bases). Germline-derived CDR1 and CDR2 are GTSNPN and SVGIG (reference sequence). The CDR3 totals 13 residues. This CDR3 reads CARRGLKNYGYTF. The DNA of the CDR3 is TGTGCCCGGAGGGGCCTAAAGAACTATGGCTACACCTTC.

J is TRBJ2-3 and V is TRBV5-4; 9 bases align to TRBD2. Germline loops: CDR1 SGHNT, CDR2 YYREEE (reference sequence). Unmatched junction bases numbered 2, after V lost 1 base and J lost 2 bases. The CDR3 totals 15 residues. CDR3 in amino acids: CASSLKRGDTDTQYF. The CDR3 DNA reads TGTGCCAGCAGCTTGAAGCGGGGGGACACAGATACGCAGTATTTT.

V usage is TRBV29-1 and J usage is TRBJ1-4; 7 bases match TRBD1. CDR3 size: 13 residues. V shed 4 bases and J 5 bases; nucleotides not matched to a gene: 4. In germline, CDR1 is SQVTM, CDR2 ANQGSEA. CDR3 sequence reads: CSVATGLNEKLFF. The CDR3, as DNA: TGCAGCGTTGCGACAGGGTTGAATGAAAAACTGTTTTTT.

The rearrangement uses TRBV5-1 and TRBJ2-5; either TRBD1 or TRBD2 may supply D (5 bases each). Trimming took off 4 bases at V and 1 base at J, with 14 bases between the two ends. The CDR3 covers 15 residues. Germline CDR1 and CDR2: SGHRS and YFSETQ. The chain's CDR3 is CASSPVTGPQETQYF. The DNA for the CDR3 is TGCGCCAGCAGCCCGGTGACGGGGCCCCAAGAGACCCAGTACTTC.

For this clone: Additional DNA sequences in this sample encode the identical CDR3. The chain couples TRBV5-1 to TRBJ2-1; the match to TRBD2 covers 9 bases. Germline V gives CDR1 SGHRS, CDR2 YFSETQ. V lost 0 bases, J lost 4 bases, and 2 bases stayed unmatched. The CDR3 has 15 amino acids. The CDR3 DNA reads as TGCGCCAGCAGCTTGGTAGCGGGGGTGTACAATGAGCAGTTCTTC. Translation gives CASSLVAGVYNEQFF.

The gene calls are TRBV18 and TRBJ2-5, with TRBD1 matching 8 bases. This CDR3 is 17 amino acids long. J lost 2 bases, V lost 6 bases, and 14 bases had no gene match. Germline V CDR1 and CDR2: KGHSH, LQKENI. The DNA of the CDR3 is TGTGCCAGCTCCCCCACCGTTACAGGGGGTCCTCAAGAGACCCAGTACTTC. This codes for CASSPTVTGGPQETQYF.

The chain is built from TRBV11-2 and TRBJ2-5; 8 positions match TRBD2. Germline assignment: CDR1 SGHAT and CDR2 FQNNGV. Trimming cost V 4 bases and J 1 base; bases outside gene matches: 8. This CDR3 has 16 amino acids. The CDR3 DNA is TGTGCCAGCAGCTCCGGTGGAAGCGGGAGCCAAGAGACCCAGTACTTC. It codes for CASSSGGSGSQETQYF.

V gene TRBV5-1 combines with J gene TRBJ1-2; no reliable D call. Germline values: CDR1 SGHRS, CDR2 YFSETQ. Trimming left V 0 bases short and J 1 base short, with 10 bases between. This CDR3 is 15 amino acids long. CDR3 protein: CASSLGPDGNYGYTF. DNA for the CDR3: TGCGCCAGCAGCTTGGGGCCGGACGGTAACTATGGCTACACCTTC.

This chain joins TRBV5-4 and TRBJ2-5; tentative D call: TRBD1 (8 bases). There are 15 residues in the CDR3. Germline V lookup: CDR1 SGHNT, CDR2 YYREEE (reference sequence). Trimming shortened V by 4 bases and J by 4 bases, and 17 bases separated the two germline ends. Written as DNA, the CDR3 is TGTGCCAGCAGCCCCCAAACAGGGGGGGCAGAGACCCAGTACTTC. Residues: CASSPQTGGAETQYF.

The chain uses TRBV2 and TRBJ2-3, with 11 bases aligning to TRBD2. This CDR3 is built from 14 residues. The trim removed 6 bases at V and 4 bases at J, leaving 3 bases unmatched. The germline CDR1 and CDR2 sequences are SNHLY and FYNNEI. The CDR3 region is CASRIAGGPDTQYF. The CDR3 DNA is TGTGCCAGCAGAATAGCGGGGGGGCCAGATACGCAGTATTTT.

The chain has TRBV18 and TRBJ2-1; D not resolved. Per germline, CDR1 KGHSH and CDR2 LQKENI. The CDR3 consists of 14 residues. Trimming removed 3 bases at V and 3 bases at J, with 9 bases between. CDR3 bases: TGTGCCAGCTCACCGACTCTCCTCTACAATGAGCAGTTCTTC. This codes for CASSPTLLYNEQFF.

V and J are TRBV2 and TRBJ1-6; D ambiguous. The length of the CDR3 is 15 residues. V lost 3 bases and J 4 bases, leaving 10 bases between the germline ends. CDR1 is SNHLY and CDR2 is FYNNEI in the germline V gene. DNA of the CDR3: TGTGCCAGCAGTGAGGAAAAGGGTTATAATTCACCCCTCCACTTT. Its protein product is CASSEEKGYNSPLHF.

The gene calls are TRBV5-5 and TRBJ2-2; TRBD1 aligns across 7 bases. CDR3 length: 15 amino acids. Germline CDR1 and CDR2: SGHKS and YYEKEE (reference sequence). V was pared by 2 bases and J by 2 bases, with 3 bases of the junction left unmatched. CDR3 coding DNA: TGTGCCAGCAGCTTTTGGGACAGAAACACCGGGGAGCTGTTTTTT. This translates into CASSFWDRNTGELFF.